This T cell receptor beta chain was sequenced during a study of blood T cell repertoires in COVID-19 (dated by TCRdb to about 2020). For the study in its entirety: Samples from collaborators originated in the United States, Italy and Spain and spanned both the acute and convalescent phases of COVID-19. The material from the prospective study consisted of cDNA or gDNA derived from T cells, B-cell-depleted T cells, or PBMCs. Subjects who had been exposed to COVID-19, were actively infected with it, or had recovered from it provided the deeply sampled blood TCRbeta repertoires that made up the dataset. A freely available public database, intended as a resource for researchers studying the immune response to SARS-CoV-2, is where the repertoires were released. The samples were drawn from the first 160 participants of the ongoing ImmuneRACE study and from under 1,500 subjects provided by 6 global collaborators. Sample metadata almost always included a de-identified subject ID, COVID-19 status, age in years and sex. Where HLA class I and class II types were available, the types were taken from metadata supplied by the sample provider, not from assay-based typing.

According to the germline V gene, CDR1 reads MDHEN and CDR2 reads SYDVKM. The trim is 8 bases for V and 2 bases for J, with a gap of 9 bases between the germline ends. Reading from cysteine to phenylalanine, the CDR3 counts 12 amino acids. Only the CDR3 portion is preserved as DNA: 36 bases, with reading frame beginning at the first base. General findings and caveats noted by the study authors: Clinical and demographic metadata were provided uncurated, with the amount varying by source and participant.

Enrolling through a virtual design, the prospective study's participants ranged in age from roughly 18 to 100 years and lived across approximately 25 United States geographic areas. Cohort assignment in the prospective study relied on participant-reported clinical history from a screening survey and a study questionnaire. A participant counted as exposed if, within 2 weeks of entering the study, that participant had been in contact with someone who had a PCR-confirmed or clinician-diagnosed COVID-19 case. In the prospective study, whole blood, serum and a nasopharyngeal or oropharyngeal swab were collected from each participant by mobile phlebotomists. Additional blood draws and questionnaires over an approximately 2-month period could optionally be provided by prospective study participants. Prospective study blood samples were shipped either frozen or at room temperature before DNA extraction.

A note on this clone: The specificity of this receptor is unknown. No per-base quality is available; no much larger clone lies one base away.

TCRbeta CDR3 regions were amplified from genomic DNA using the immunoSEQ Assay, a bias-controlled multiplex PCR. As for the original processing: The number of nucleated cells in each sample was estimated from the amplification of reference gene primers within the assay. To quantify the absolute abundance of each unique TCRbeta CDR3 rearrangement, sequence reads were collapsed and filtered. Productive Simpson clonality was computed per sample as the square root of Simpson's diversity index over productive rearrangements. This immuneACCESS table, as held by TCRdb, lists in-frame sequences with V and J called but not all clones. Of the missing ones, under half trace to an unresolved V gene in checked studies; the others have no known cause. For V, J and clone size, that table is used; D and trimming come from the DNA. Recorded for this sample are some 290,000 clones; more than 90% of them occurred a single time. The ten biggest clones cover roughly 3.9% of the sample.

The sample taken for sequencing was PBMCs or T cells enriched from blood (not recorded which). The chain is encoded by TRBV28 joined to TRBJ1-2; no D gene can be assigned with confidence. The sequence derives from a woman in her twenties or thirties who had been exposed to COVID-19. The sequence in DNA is TGTGCCAGCGCCGGGGTCAACTATGGCTACACCTTC. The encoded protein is CASAGVNYGYTF.